These T cell receptor beta chains were read from a single sample in a study of cytomegalovirus exposure and HLA in healthy donors. The repertoire was sequenced with immunoSEQ multiplex PCR; TCRdb's copy has only in-frame clones and lacks some. The sample has 85,000 to 130,000 clones; approximately 68% are singletons. Input material: PBMCs. These receptors were obtained from a woman under 30 in good health and CMV-seropositive. The CDR3 runs from the conserved cysteine through the conserved F or W. D genes are given only for firm matches. Size is stated for part of the rows, as once, few or many counts, or as a class when the clone is expanded.

V gene	D gene	J gene	clone size	CDR3 length	CDR3 protein	CDR3 DNA
TRBV30	.	TRBJ2-7	.	13	CAWSVGSSYEQYF	TGTGCCTGGAGTGTGGGGAGCTCCTACGAGCAGTACTTC
TRBV19	.	TRBJ1-1	.	13	CASSPLGTREAFF	TGTGCCAGTAGTCCCCTCGGGACACGCGAAGCTTTCTTT
TRBV5-4	.	TRBJ1-1	.	14	CASSRNTAPTEAFF	TGTGCCAGCAGCCGTAACACCGCTCCCACTGAAGCTTTCTTT
TRBV10-3	TRBD1	TRBJ1-1	.	14	CAISERTGGTEAFF	TGTGCCATCAGTGAAAGGACAGGGGGGACTGAAGCTTTCTTT
TRBV27	TRBD2	TRBJ2-7	.	15	CASSLSGGLAYEQYF	TGTGCCAGCAGTTTATCGGGGGGACTAGCCTACGAGCAGTACTTC
TRBV7-2	TRBD1	TRBJ1-5	.	15	CASSPWQGVNQPQHF	TGTGCCAGCAGCCCCTGGCAGGGGGTCAATCAGCCCCAGCATTTT
TRBV5-4	.	TRBJ1-1	.	13	CASSLAGNTEAFF	TGTGCCAGCAGCTTGGCCGGGAACACTGAAGCTTTCTTT
TRBV5-5	.	TRBJ1-5	.	17	CASSDIGQPYSNQPQHF	TGTGCCAGCAGCGATATCGGACAGCCTTATAGCAATCAGCCCCAGCATTTT
TRBV29-1	TRBD1	TRBJ2-3	.	14	CSVEEDRATDTQYF	TGCAGCGTTGAGGAGGACAGGGCCACAGATACGCAGTATTTT
TRBV10-3	TRBD2	TRBJ2-2	.	15	CAISSGTSGTGELFF	TGTGCCATCAGTTCCGGGACTAGCGGCACCGGGGAGCTGTTTTTT
TRBV5-5	.	TRBJ1-2	few	16	CASSLRPGLGNYGYTF	TGTGCCAGCAGCTTGAGGCCAGGGCTCGGGAACTATGGCTACACCTTC
TRBV7-2	.	TRBJ1-4	.	13	CASSPQGREKLFF	TGTGCCAGCAGCCCACAGGGCCGCGAAAAACTGTTTTTT
TRBV7-9	.	TRBJ2-7	few	12	CSSSLDSWEQYF	TGTTCCAGCAGCTTAGACTCTTGGGAGCAGTACTTC
TRBV4-3	TRBD2	TRBJ2-3	.	15	CASSQEAGKRDTQYF	TGCGCCAGCAGCCAAGAAGCGGGAAAGAGAGATACGCAGTATTTT
TRBV4-2	.	TRBJ2-3	.	16	CTSSQDRGPRTDTQYF	TGTACCAGCAGCCAAGATAGGGGCCCCCGCACAGATACGCAGTATTTT
TRBV5-6	TRBD1	TRBJ2-5	.	17	CASSLALVTGARETQYF	TGTGCCAGCAGCTTGGCCTTGGTGACAGGGGCGAGAGAGACCCAGTACTTC
TRBV4-2	.	TRBJ1-1	.	14	CASSQAGRDTEAFF	TGTGCCAGCAGCCAAGCTGGCAGGGACACTGAAGCTTTCTTT
TRBV5-4	.	TRBJ2-3	.	12	CASSPSTDTQYF	TGTGCCAGCAGCCCGAGCACAGATACGCAGTATTTT
TRBV14	.	TRBJ2-7	.	15	CASSRLKAGPGQAYF	TGTGCCAGCAGCCGACTAAAAGCGGGGCCGGGACAAGCGTACTTC
TRBV5-1	TRBD2	TRBJ2-3	few	16	CASSTGTSVGTDTQYF	TGCGCCAGCTCAACTGGGACTAGCGTGGGCACAGATACGCAGTATTTT
TRBV11-3	.	TRBJ1-1	once	12	CASSFMGTEAFF	TGTGCCAGCAGCTTTATGGGGACAGAAGCTTTCTTT
TRBV18	.	TRBJ2-3	.	15	CASSPPQGSTDTQYF	TGTGCCAGCTCACCACCCCAGGGGAGCACAGATACGCAGTATTTT
TRBV28	TRBD1	TRBJ2-5	.	16	CASSPGTGGSQETQYF	TGTGCCAGCAGTCCCGGGACAGGGGGTTCCCAAGAGACCCAGTACTTC
TRBV10-3	.	TRBJ2-3	few	15	CAISEGTGGTDTQYF	TGTGCCATCAGTGAGGGGACGGGAGGCACAGATACGCAGTATTTT
TRBV7-2	TRBD2	TRBJ2-1	few	15	CASSPLAGVRNEQFF	TGTGCCAGCAGCCCTCTAGCGGGAGTTAGGAATGAGCAGTTCTTC
TRBV10-3	TRBD1	TRBJ2-7	.	13	CAIRAGQGDEQYF	TGTGCCATCAGAGCGGGACAGGGTGACGAGCAGTACTTC
TRBV6-6	TRBD2	TRBJ2-7	few	12	CATRREGREQYF	TGTGCCACCCGCCGGGAGGGCCGTGAGCAGTACTTC